The rows below give T cell receptor beta chains drawn from one sample of a study of blood T cells in healthy people across ages. TCRdb reanalysed the 5' RACE reads using MiXCR and keeps one entry per CDR3 protein. The sample contains about 1.6 million distinct CDR3 sequences, 34% of which appear only once. Sequencing was performed on blood. All receptors derive from a woman aged 25 to 39 in good health. CDR3s include the opening cysteine and the closing phenylalanine or tryptophan. The order of the fields is D gene, V gene, clone size, J gene, CDR3 DNA, CDR3 protein. The D gene is left open where the match is weak. Clone size appears in some rows only: once, few, many, or a class for an expanded clone.

.	TRBV4-2	.	TRBJ2-7	TGTGCCAGCAGCCTAAAAACAGGGTGGGACGAGCAGTACTTC	CASSLKTGWDEQYF
TRBD1	TRBV5-5	once	TRBJ1-1	TGTGCCAGCAGCTTGGAACAGGGGGATCACGGGACTGAAGCTTTCTTT	CASSLEQGDHGTEAFF
.	TRBV5-6	many	TRBJ2-7	TGTGCCAGCTCAGACAGAACCTCCTACGAGCAGTACTTC	CASSDRTSYEQYF
.	TRBV12-3/TRBV12-4	.	TRBJ1-2	TGTGCCAGCAGTTTAAGGGGCAACAACTATGGCTACACCTTC	CASSLRGNNYGYTF
.	TRBV12-3/TRBV12-4	.	TRBJ2-5	TGTGCCAGCAGTTTCACTGGGAGAGGAGAGACCCAGTACTTC	CASSFTGRGETQYF
TRBD1	TRBV18	.	TRBJ1-1	TGTGCCGCGGGACAGGAGAAGAACACTGAAGCTTTCTTT	CAAGQEKNTEAFF
.	TRBV20-1	many	TRBJ2-1	TGCAGTGCGGGAGAGCAGTTCTTC	CSAGEQFF
.	TRBV12-3/TRBV12-4	few	TRBJ2-7	TGTGCCAGCAGTTTACAGGACAGATCCTACGAGCAGTACTTC	CASSLQDRSYEQYF
TRBD2	TRBV7-9	few	TRBJ2-5	TGTGCCAGCAGCCCCGGCACGGGGGTTCTAGCGGGGGACCAAGAGACCCAGTACTTC	CASSPGTGVLAGDQETQYF
.	TRBV20-1	.	TRBJ2-1	TGCAGTGCTAGCGGGGGCAGGTTGCCCTACAATGAGCAGTTCTTC	CSASGGRLPYNEQFF
TRBD1	TRBV3-1	.	TRBJ1-2	TGTGTCAGCAGCCAAGACGGGACAGGGTCCTACCTAGGAGGCTACACCTTC	CVSSQDGTGSYLGGYTF
.	TRBV28	.	TRBJ2-4	TGTGCCAGCAGTTCGTCCGGACTGGGCAAAAACATTCAGTACTTC	CASSSSGLGKNIQYF
TRBD2	TRBV5-1	.	TRBJ2-1	TGCGCCAGCACGGCTAGCGGCTCCTACAATGAGCAGTTCTTC	CASTASGSYNEQFF
.	TRBV3-1	.	TRBJ2-7	TGTGCCAGCAGCGAACAGGTCCACGAGCAGTACTTC	CASSEQVHEQYF
.	TRBV5-1	.	TRBJ2-3	TGCGCCAGCAGCAATGGCGAAGGCACAGATACGCAGTATTTT	CASSNGEGTDTQYF
.	TRBV20-1	.	TRBJ2-7	TGCAGTGCTAGAGATCCCCGGGTCAGGGGTTACGAGCAGTACTTC	CSARDPRVRGYEQYF
.	TRBV9	.	TRBJ2-3	TGTGCCAGCAGCGAGAGCGGGTCTAGCACAGATACGCAGTATTTT	CASSESGSSTDTQYF
.	TRBV6-1	few	TRBJ1-6	TGTGCCAGCAGTGGAAGGGATTTAACAGGGTTCCAGAATACTAATTCACCCCTCCACTTT	CASSGRDLTGFQNTNSPLHF
.	TRBV5-6	.	TRBJ2-2	TGTGCCAGCAGCTTGGATCGAGGGGATGCCGCTAGGACGAACACCGGGGAGCTGTTTTTT	CASSLDRGDAARTNTGELFF
.	TRBV12-3/TRBV12-4	many	TRBJ2-7	TGTGCCAGCAGTTTCTACGGGCCCTCCGAGCAGTACTTC	CASSFYGPSEQYF
.	TRBV4-1	few	TRBJ1-2	TGCGCCAGCAGCCAAGATGATCGGCCGCTGAACTATGGCTACACCTTC	CASSQDDRPLNYGYTF
.	TRBV5-1	.	TRBJ1-1	TGCGCCAGCAGCCCCCTCGGTCAGGGGACCGCCCCGAGCACTGAAGCTTTCTTT	CASSPLGQGTAPSTEAFF